This TCR beta chain derives from a study of blood T cell repertoires in COVID-19. About the research overall: Specimens from acute and convalescent COVID-19 originated in the United States, Italy and Spain. T cells, B-cell-depleted T cells, or PBMCs provided the cDNA or gDNA that served as material.

The CDR3 extends over 15 amino acids. V lost 3 bases and J lost 7; bases outside the gene matches: 11. Germline-derived CDR1 and CDR2 are SGDLS and YYNGEE. Study processing details: It was from reference gene primer amplification that nucleated cell counts were estimated. The assay was immunoSEQ multiplex PCR, and TCRdb's table has in-frame clones only and misses some. V and J calls and clone size come straight from that table; D and trimming were deduced from the DNA. The sample has 270,000 or so clones, 75% to 90% seen once. The sequence derives from a woman in her forties who had recovered from COVID-19. The chain employs TRBV9 and TRBJ2-7, with TRBD1 identical over 9 bases. The sample taken for sequencing was peripheral blood. The CDR3, as DNA: TGTGCCAGCAGCGCCTTGGACAGGGGAGGAGGGGAGCAGTACTTC. This encodes CASSALDRGGGEQYF.